Listed below are T cell receptor beta chains from one sample, sequenced in a study of cytomegalovirus exposure and HLA in healthy donors. The method was immunoSEQ multiplex PCR; TCRdb's version includes in-frame clones alone and lacks a portion of them. The sample records about 97,000 clones, approximately 94% being singletons. Sequencing was carried out using PBMCs. These receptor sequences come from a woman between 18 and 29 years old in good health and CMV-seronegative. The CDR3 runs from the conserved cysteine through the conserved F or W. The D gene is left open where the match is weak. Clone size, where shown, is once, few, many, or a class for clones that have expanded.

v_gene: TRBV29-1; j_gene: TRBJ1-1; abundance: once; d_gene: NA; len: 14; CDR3nt: TGCAGCGTTGAAGGCGGGGGGTCGGGCACTGAAGCTTTCTTT; CDR3aa: CSVEGGGSGTEAFF
v_gene: TRBV4-1; j_gene: TRBJ1-5; abundance: once; d_gene: TRBD1; len: 19; CDR3nt: TGCGCCAGCAGCCAAGGATGGGGACAGGGGAGGGAGAGCAATCAGCCCCAGCATTTT; CDR3aa: CASSQGWGQGRESNQPQHF
v_gene: TRBV5-1; j_gene: TRBJ2-2; abundance: NA; d_gene: NA; len: 14; CDR3nt: TGCGCCAGCACGGCAGGGTCGAACACCGGGGAGCTGTTTTTT; CDR3aa: CASTAGSNTGELFF
v_gene: TRBV4-1; j_gene: TRBJ1-1; abundance: NA; d_gene: NA; len: 14; CDR3nt: TGCGCCAGCAGCCAAGATTTCCGGAACACTGAAGCTTTCTTT; CDR3aa: CASSQDFRNTEAFF
v_gene: TRBV7-2; j_gene: TRBJ1-2; abundance: NA; d_gene: TRBD1; len: 14; CDR3nt: TGTGCCAGCAGCTCGACAGGGGTGACTGGTGGCTACACCTTC; CDR3aa: CASSSTGVTGGYTF
v_gene: TRBV2; j_gene: TRBJ2-7; abundance: NA; d_gene: TRBD2; len: 15; CDR3nt: TGTGCCAGCAGTGACTGGCGGGAGAACCCCTCCGAGCAGTACTTC; CDR3aa: CASSDWRENPSEQYF
v_gene: TRBV19; j_gene: TRBJ1-3; abundance: NA; d_gene: NA; len: 15; CDR3nt: TGTGCCAGCACCCCCTGGGCAAACTCTGGAAACACCATATATTTT; CDR3aa: CASTPWANSGNTIYF
v_gene: TRBV13; j_gene: TRBJ2-1; abundance: once; d_gene: TRBD2; len: 15; CDR3nt: TGTGCCAGCAGCTTATCGGGGGAGGGCCGCGATGAGCAGTTCTTC; CDR3aa: CASSLSGEGRDEQFF
v_gene: TRBV6-1; j_gene: TRBJ2-5; abundance: NA; d_gene: TRBD2; len: 14; CDR3nt: TGTGCCAGCAGTCGGCTAGCGGAACAAGAGACCCAGTACTTC; CDR3aa: CASSRLAEQETQYF
v_gene: TRBV5-1; j_gene: TRBJ1-2; abundance: NA; d_gene: TRBD1; len: 19; CDR3nt: TGCGCCAGCAGCTTAAGATCCGGGACAGGGGGTGAATCTTCGCTTGGCTACACCTTC; CDR3aa: CASSLRSGTGGESSLGYTF
v_gene: TRBV21-1; j_gene: TRBJ2-7; abundance: NA; d_gene: NA; len: 16; CDR3nt: TGTGCCAGCAGCACGCCCACCGGGTCTATCCTAGTGGAGCAGTACTTC; CDR3aa: CASSTPTGSILVEQYF
v_gene: TRBV5-1; j_gene: TRBJ2-2; abundance: NA; d_gene: TRBD1; len: 15; CDR3nt: TGCGCCAGCAGTAGGGACAGCCTAAACACCGGGGAGCTGTTTTTT; CDR3aa: CASSRDSLNTGELFF
v_gene: TRBV10-3; j_gene: TRBJ2-1; abundance: few; d_gene: TRBD2; len: 15; CDR3nt: TGTGCCATCAGTGAGGGACTAGCGGGAGTCTACGAGCAGTTCTTC; CDR3aa: CAISEGLAGVYEQFF
v_gene: TRBV9; j_gene: TRBJ2-1; abundance: NA; d_gene: TRBD2; len: 16; CDR3nt: TGTGCCAGCAGCGTACCTGCGGCTAGCGGATACAATGAGCAGTTCTTC; CDR3aa: CASSVPAASGYNEQFF
v_gene: TRBV9; j_gene: TRBJ1-5; abundance: NA; d_gene: NA; len: 17; CDR3nt: TGTGCCAGCAGCGTAGGGGCGGGTGCGGGGGGCAATCAGCCCCAGCATTTT; CDR3aa: CASSVGAGAGGNQPQHF
v_gene: TRBV2; j_gene: TRBJ2-7; abundance: NA; d_gene: NA; len: 11; CDR3nt: TGTGCCAGCAGTGAACTTTACGAGCAGTACTTC; CDR3aa: CASSELYEQYF
v_gene: TRBV18; j_gene: TRBJ2-1; abundance: NA; d_gene: NA; len: 15; CDR3nt: TGTGCCAGCTCACCACAAGGAATCCCCAACGGGGAGCAGTTCTTC; CDR3aa: CASSPQGIPNGEQFF
v_gene: TRBV29-1; j_gene: TRBJ2-5; abundance: NA; d_gene: TRBD2; len: 14; CDR3nt: TGCAGCGCCCACCTTGGGGGGGGTAGGGAGACCCAGTACTTC; CDR3aa: CSAHLGGGRETQYF
v_gene: TRBV11-3; j_gene: TRBJ1-2; abundance: few; d_gene: NA; len: 16; CDR3nt: TGTGCCAGCAGCCCGGGCGGGTCCGGGGGGCTCTATGGCTACACCTTC; CDR3aa: CASSPGGSGGLYGYTF
v_gene: TRBV27; j_gene: TRBJ1-2; abundance: NA; d_gene: TRBD1; len: 18; CDR3nt: TGTGCCAGCAGTTTATCGAGGGGACAGGGTGGTTTATTTAATGGCTACACCTTC; CDR3aa: CASSLSRGQGGLFNGYTF
v_gene: TRBV29-1; j_gene: TRBJ2-2; abundance: NA; d_gene: TRBD1; len: 14; CDR3nt: TGCAGCGTTGAACAGGGGGCGCACACCGGGGAGCTGTTTTTT; CDR3aa: CSVEQGAHTGELFF
v_gene: TRBV7-9; j_gene: TRBJ1-1; abundance: once; d_gene: NA; len: 12; CDR3nt: TGTGCCAGCAGCTATAGACAGCTTGAAGCTTTCTTT; CDR3aa: CASSYRQLEAFF
v_gene: TRBV5-1; j_gene: TRBJ2-5; abundance: NA; d_gene: NA; len: 15; CDR3nt: TGCGCCAGCAGCTTGGCGGGTAGCGGCCAAGAGACCCAGTACTTC; CDR3aa: CASSLAGSGQETQYF
v_gene: TRBV5-1; j_gene: TRBJ1-4; abundance: NA; d_gene: TRBD1; len: 12; CDR3nt: TGCGCCAGCAGCGGAGAGACAGGGGGGCTGTTTTTT; CDR3aa: CASSGETGGLFF
v_gene: TRBV19; j_gene: TRBJ2-1; abundance: NA; d_gene: NA; len: 17; CDR3nt: TGTGCCAGTAGTATCCAAAGGGGACTCCCCATTTACAATGAGCAGTTCTTC; CDR3aa: CASSIQRGLPIYNEQFF
v_gene: TRBV4-2; j_gene: TRBJ1-1; abundance: NA; d_gene: NA; len: 17; CDR3nt: TGTGCCAGCAGCCAAGATACCGGGGGACTAGGGAACACTGAAGCTTTCTTT; CDR3aa: CASSQDTGGLGNTEAFF
v_gene: TRBV11-2; j_gene: TRBJ1-6; abundance: NA; d_gene: NA; len: 15; CDR3nt: TGTGCCAGCAGCCTCACATCGCCCTATAATTCACCCCTCCACTTT; CDR3aa: CASSLTSPYNSPLHF
v_gene: TRBV10-3; j_gene: TRBJ1-5; abundance: NA; d_gene: TRBD1; len: 15; CDR3nt: TGTGCCATCAGTGAGAACAGGGGACCTAATCAGCCCCAGCATTTT; CDR3aa: CAISENRGPNQPQHF
v_gene: TRBV13; j_gene: TRBJ1-2; abundance: NA; d_gene: NA; len: 13; CDR3nt: TGTGCCAGCAGCTTAGGCAGAAACTATGGCTACACCTTC; CDR3aa: CASSLGRNYGYTF
v_gene: TRBV5-6; j_gene: TRBJ1-1; abundance: NA; d_gene: TRBD1; len: 15; CDR3nt: TGTGCCAGCAGCTTGGGAGGGTCGGGACAGGGCAATGCTTTCTTT; CDR3aa: CASSLGGSGQGNAFF
v_gene: TRBV4-2; j_gene: TRBJ1-4; abundance: NA; d_gene: NA; len: 16; CDR3nt: TGTGCCAGCAGCCAACTAAATCAGGGGATGAATGAAAAACTGTTTTTT; CDR3aa: CASSQLNQGMNEKLFF
v_gene: TRBV7-2; j_gene: TRBJ1-6; abundance: NA; d_gene: NA; len: 15; CDR3nt: TGTGCCAGCAGCGGGGGGGGGATCCTAAATTCACCCCTCCACTTT; CDR3aa: CASSGGGILNSPLHF
v_gene: TRBV5-4; j_gene: TRBJ1-4; abundance: NA; d_gene: NA; len: 15; CDR3nt: TGTGCCAGCAGCCCCGGGAGGGCAGTTAATGAAAAACTGTTTTTT; CDR3aa: CASSPGRAVNEKLFF
v_gene: TRBV5-1; j_gene: TRBJ2-3; abundance: NA; d_gene: NA; len: 16; CDR3nt: TGCGCCAGCAGCTTGGCCTCGGGACTTAGCACAGATACGCAGTATTTT; CDR3aa: CASSLASGLSTDTQYF
v_gene: TRBV11-2; j_gene: TRBJ1-1; abundance: NA; d_gene: NA; len: 11; CDR3nt: TGTGCCAGCAGCTTAAACGCCGGGGCTTTCTTT; CDR3aa: CASSLNAGAFF
v_gene: TRBV6-5; j_gene: TRBJ2-1; abundance: NA; d_gene: TRBD1; len: 14; CDR3nt: TGTGCCAGCAGTCCCGGGACAGACTACAATGAGCAGTTCTTC; CDR3aa: CASSPGTDYNEQFF
v_gene: TRBV5-1; j_gene: TRBJ2-3; abundance: NA; d_gene: NA; len: 15; CDR3nt: TGCGCCAGCAGCTTGGAGCGCGGGATCACAGATACGCAGTATTTT; CDR3aa: CASSLERGITDTQYF
v_gene: TRBV4-1; j_gene: TRBJ2-5; abundance: NA; d_gene: NA; len: 14; CDR3nt: TGCGCCAGCAGCCAGGAGAGCGATTGGGAGACCCAGTACTTC; CDR3aa: CASSQESDWETQYF
v_gene: TRBV4-2; j_gene: TRBJ2-2; abundance: NA; d_gene: TRBD1; len: 15; CDR3nt: TGTGCCAGCAGCCCTGGACAGGGGGCCACCGGGGAGCTGTTTTTT; CDR3aa: CASSPGQGATGELFF
v_gene: TRBV2; j_gene: TRBJ1-3; abundance: NA; d_gene: NA; len: 17; CDR3nt: TGTGCCAGCAGTAAACAACAGGGCTTTAATTCTGGAAACACCATATATTTT; CDR3aa: CASSKQQGFNSGNTIYF
v_gene: TRBV7-9; j_gene: TRBJ1-2; abundance: NA; d_gene: NA; len: 13; CDR3nt: TGTGCCAGCAGCTTTGGGGGGTCCTATGGCTACACCTTC; CDR3aa: CASSFGGSYGYTF